This T cell receptor beta chain appears in the sequencing data of a study of cytotoxic CD8 clonotypes in ibrutinib-treated CLL. There are 15 residues in the CDR3. V shed 5 bases, J shed 8 bases, and the junction held 12 bases outside the gene matches. The V gene's germline CDR1 is PRHDT and CDR2 FYEKMQ (reference sequence). The repertoire was sequenced with immunoSEQ multiplex PCR; TCRdb's copy has only in-frame clones and lacks some. The sample carries a few hundred thousand clones, over 55% recorded once. The receptor was derived from a human donor with chronic lymphocytic leukemia. The sample consisted of PBMCs, taken after 36 months of ibrutinib treatment. The V gene is TRBV13, the J gene TRBJ2-1; 7 nucleotides line up with TRBD1. In DNA, the CDR3 is TGTGCCAGCAGCCTTAGGGGGCCTCTTGGAGATGAGCAGTTCTTC. Amino acid sequence: CASSLRGPLGDEQFF.